This T cell receptor beta chain originates from a study of shared clonotypes between healthy human individuals. Study information: Each donor contributed plates that comprised three CD4 naive, three CD4 memory, two CD8 naive and one CD8 memory.

Regarding this clone: Its cognate antigen is unknown.

Trimming at V came to 4 bases and at J to 4 bases, leaving 5 bases not matched to a gene. The CDR3 covers 15 residues. Per germline, CDR1 SQVTM and CDR2 ANQGSEA. The study, taken as a whole, reports: Rarefaction revealed incomplete sorted-subset sequencing despite large depth.

Assay: immunoSEQ multiplex PCR; the TCRdb copy retains only in-frame clones and omits some. The sample lists more than 850,000 clones, approximately 80% seen once, with 0.5% to 0.6% in the top ten. This chain uses TRBV29-1 with TRBJ2-7; 15 positions match TRBD2. Sequencing was carried out using memory CD4+ T cells from PBMCs. Described subset: CD45RA-negative fraction. This clonotype was obtained from a man aged 18 to 35 in good health. Some clones in this sample may be carry-over from other donors' samples. CDR3 protein: CSVAPGLAGGYEQYF. CDR3 nucleotides: TGCAGCGTTGCCCCTGGACTAGCGGGGGGGTACGAGCAGTACTTC.